The sequence of this T cell receptor (beta chain) was determined in a study of blood T cells in healthy people across ages. Whole-study results and caveats: Naive T cell percentage showed a strong correlation with TCR beta diversity. The study found more naive CD4+ cells and higher diversity in long-lived than aged donors.

Then a second PCR, running roughly 7 to 11 cycles, was carried out with a sample-barcoded 5' primer and a J-beta primer mix. TCRdb recomputed calls from the 5' RACE reads with MiXCR, one row per CDR3 protein. The sample lists about 1,500,000 distinct CDR3 sequences, under 30% occurring once. The CDR3 has 12 residues. Germline CDR1 SQVTM, CDR2 ANQGSEA. Deletions cut 4 bases from V and 5 bases from J, with 11 bases between. This clonotype was found a few times. Its antigen remains unidentified. About 10 milliliters of peripheral blood were drawn from each donor. The specimen sequenced was blood. This chain links TRBV29-1 with TRBJ1-1; D gene uncertain. The source is a woman aged 30 to 39 in good health. The CDR3 spells CSVVGLWTEAFF. Here the CDR3 DNA reads TGCAGCGTTGTGGGGTTGTGGACTGAAGCTTTCTTT.